This T cell receptor beta chain emerged from a study of blood T cell repertoires in COVID-19. The germline V gene encodes CDR1 SGHRS and CDR2 YFSETQ. V was trimmed by 4 bases and J by 0 bases, leaving 14 bases between them. The CDR3 is made up of 17 amino acids. Authors' data handling: The authors estimated nucleated cell counts from reference gene primer amplification. Sequenced by immunoSEQ multiplex PCR; TCRdb stores in-frame clones only, minus some. V, J and clone size derive from that table, while D and trimming were established from the DNA sequence. The sample includes 50,000 to 65,000 clones, around nine tenths of them seen just once.

This clonotype originated in a human donor in a cohort sampled during active COVID-19. Sequencing was done on a sample of peripheral blood. V gene TRBV5-1 combines with J gene TRBJ2-6; D uncertain. CDR3 DNA: TGCGCCAGCAGCCTGTTGGTTCAGGCCTCTGGGGCCAACGTCCTGACTTTC. As protein: CASSLLVQASGANVLTF.